Each of the 32 T cell receptor beta chains below was sequenced from the same sample in a study of blood T cell repertoires in COVID-19 (dated by TCRdb to 2020 to 2021). The library came from the immunoSEQ multiplex PCR assay. TCRdb limited this immuneACCESS table to in-frame rearrangements with V and J called. A share of clones is missing; checked studies link under half to unresolved V genes, and the rest is unexplained. Here the sample has 250,000 to 350,000 clones; around nine tenths occur a single time. The leading ten clones occupy about an eighth of the sample. The specimen was peripheral blood. The origin of the receptors is a woman aged 60-75 years with acute or convalescent COVID-19.

The chain's CDR3 is CASSPSPGRGQPQHF. CDR3 DNA sequence: TGTGCCAGCAGCCCGTCCCCAGGGCGAGGTCAGCCCCAGCATTTT. The chain has TRBV7-2 and TRBJ1-5; the D gene is possibly TRBD1 (5 bases). V lost 5 bases, J lost 6 bases, and 17 bases lay in between. Germline V gene data show CDR1 as SGHTA and CDR2 as FQGNSA. CDR3 length equals 15 residues.

The chain joins TRBV3-1 (or the pseudogene TRBV3-2) to TRBJ1-5, with D uncertain. Germline CDR1 is LGHDT and CDR2 is YNNKEL (reference sequence). This CDR3 is built from 14 residues. The V end was cut by 1 base, the J end by 7 bases, with 11 bases between. CDR3 in DNA: TGTGCCAGCAGCCAAGGGTCTATTCGGCAGCCCCAGCATTTT. The encoded protein is CASSQGSIRQPQHF.

The sample holds one count of this clone. This rearrangement joins TRBV19 to TRBJ1-1; unclear D gene. CDR3 length equals 11 residues. V lost 2 bases and J lost 7, with 5 bases in between. Germline loops: CDR1 LNHDA, CDR2 SQIVND (reference sequence). CDR3 DNA: TGTGCCAGTAGTATATCCCTTGAAGCTTTCTTT. This sequence encodes CASSISLEAFF. Complete variable domain (other parts from reference TRBV19 and TRBJ1-1): DGGITQSPKYLFRKEGQNVTLSCEQNLNHDAMYWYRQDPGQGLRLIYYSQIVNDFQKGDIAEGYSVSREKKESFPLTVTSAQKNPTAFYLCASSISLEAFFGQGTRLTVV.

The gene calls are TRBV7-2 and TRBJ2-4; 11 positions match TRBD2. The CDR3 contains 16 residues. Trimming at V came to 8 bases and at J to 6 bases, leaving 12 bases not matched to a gene. Germline V lookup: CDR1 SGHTA, CDR2 FQGNSA. This CDR3 is CASSGVSGRAGNIQYF. For the CDR3, the DNA is TGTGCCAGCTCAGGGGTTAGCGGGAGGGCAGGAAACATTCAGTACTTC.

The chain recombines TRBV4-1 with TRBJ2-3; 12 bases agree with TRBD2. The CDR3 runs to 18 residues. Trimming removed 0 bases from V and 6 bases from J; junction bases left unmatched: 10. From germline, CDR1 is MGHRA and CDR2 YSYEKL. The CDR3 spells CASSQDQGLAGTRDTQYF. The CDR3 coding sequence is TGCGCCAGCAGCCAAGATCAGGGACTAGCGGGTACACGGGATACGCAGTATTTT.

The chain employs TRBV10-3 and TRBJ1-5; 10 bases fit TRBD1. V shed 10 bases and J 3 bases; nucleotides not matched to a gene: 6. The germline gives CDR1 ENHRY, CDR2 SYGVKD. This CDR3 comprises 14 residues. The CDR3 nucleotides read TGTGCCACCCGGACAGGGGGGAACAATCAGCCCCAGCATTTT. This sequence encodes CATRTGGNNQPQHF.

The chain carries TRBV6-4 and TRBJ2-5, with a weak D call TRBD1 (6 bases). V was cut by 6 bases and J by 3 bases, with 11 bases left in between. Germline V gene sequence: CDR1 MRHNA, CDR2 SNTAGT. The CDR3 is 13 amino acids. The CDR3 DNA reads TGTGCCAGCAGGCGACAGGCCAAAGAGACCCAGTACTTC. The encoded protein is CASRRQAKETQYF.

The CDR3 here is CASQKMNTEAFF. For the CDR3, the DNA is TGTGCCAGCCAGAAGATGAACACTGAAGCTTTCTTT. The V gene is TRBV7-9, the J gene TRBJ1-1; D uncertain. V dropped 8 bases and J dropped 0 bases, with 7 bases sitting between them. This CDR3 contains 12 residues. The germline CDR1 and CDR2 sequences are SEHNR and FQNEAQ (reference sequence).

This sequence joins TRBV11-2 and TRBJ2-3, with 9 positions matching TRBD2. V trimming: 0 bases; J trimming: 0 bases; junction bases outside the gene matches: 4. This CDR3 has 17 residues. From germline, CDR1 is SGHAT and CDR2 FQNNGV. The CDR3 spells CASSLDRTSASTDTQYF. The CDR3 DNA reads TGTGCCAGCAGCTTAGACCGGACTAGCGCTAGCACAGATACGCAGTATTTT.

The gene calls are TRBV4-1 and TRBJ1-2; maybe TRBD1 (5 bases). This CDR3 has 15 amino acids. Germline values: CDR1 MGHRA, CDR2 YSYEKL. V was cut by 4 bases and J by 6 bases, with 18 bases left in between. DNA of the CDR3: TGCGCCAGCAGCCGACTGGCAGGGAGGGGAGATGGCTACACCTTC. Encoded protein: CASSRLAGRGDGYTF.

The gene calls are TRBV19 and TRBJ1-2, with TRBD1 matching over 12 bases. Unmatched junction bases numbered 8, after V lost 9 bases and J lost 3 bases. The CDR3 totals 15 residues. Germline CDR1 and CDR2: LNHDA and SQIVND (reference sequence). The CDR3: CASWDRGRKDYGYTF. CDR3 bases: TGTGCCAGCTGGGACAGGGGGCGCAAAGACTATGGCTACACCTTC.

V gene TRBV19 combines with J gene TRBJ2-7, with 9 bases matching TRBD2. The V gene's germline CDR1 is LNHDA and CDR2 SQIVND (reference sequence). This CDR3 region has 15 residues. V shed 4 bases and J 6 bases; nucleotides not matched to a gene: 10. This CDR3 is CASSSSGRPKAEQYF. The CDR3 DNA sequence: TGTGCCAGTAGTAGTAGCGGGAGACCAAAAGCCGAGCAGTACTTC.

The chain is built from TRBV28 and TRBJ2-7, with D maybe TRBD2 (5 bases). V was trimmed by 8 bases and J by 2 bases, leaving 10 bases between them. The CDR3 loop spans 12 amino acids. Germline CDR1 MDHEN, CDR2 SYDVKM. CDR3: CASRGLAYEQYF. Written as DNA, the CDR3 is TGTGCCAGCCGCGGGCTCGCCTACGAGCAGTACTTC.

The rearrangement links TRBV10-3 to TRBJ2-6; the D gene is possibly TRBD1 (6 bases). Trimming stripped 4 bases from V and 3 bases from J, with 19 bases between. The CDR3 contains 18 residues. CDR1 and CDR2 (germline): ENHRY, SYGVKD. The CDR3 protein is CAISGPLMGASGANVLTF. The CDR3 nucleotides read TGTGCCATCAGTGGTCCCCTAATGGGGGCTAGTGGGGCCAACGTCCTGACTTTC.

The chain carries TRBV2 and TRBJ2-5; D unresolved. Germline V gives CDR1 SNHLY, CDR2 FYNNEI. The CDR3 extends over 11 amino acids. V lost 7 bases to trimming and J lost 4 bases, with 7 bases between them. CDR3 bases: TGTGCCAGCATGGGCATAGAGACCCAGTACTTC. Its protein product is CASMGIETQYF.

This clone was seen only once. V usage is TRBV4-2 and J usage is TRBJ1-4; D is possibly TRBD1 (5 bases). Germline lookup yields CDR1 LGHNA and CDR2 YNFKEQ. The CDR3 spans 18 residues. Trimming shortened V by 1 base and J by 5 bases, and 20 bases separated the two germline ends. The chain's CDR3 is CASSQVMTATLFNEKLFF. CDR3 coding DNA: TGTGCCAGCAGCCAAGTTATGACAGCGACTCTCTTCAATGAAAAACTGTTTTTT.

In its sample, this clone was seen a few times. The chain employs TRBV5-5 and TRBJ2-5; TRBD2 matches at 10 bases. The CDR3 contains 15 residues. The germline CDR1 and CDR2 sequences are SGHKS and YYEKEE (reference sequence). Trimming took 1 base from V and 5 from J; bases not matched to a gene: 5. CDR3 residues: CASSLPSGGGETQYF. The CDR3 DNA is TGTGCCAGCAGCTTGCCTAGCGGGGGTGGGGAGACCCAGTACTTC.

The gene calls are TRBV7-2 and TRBJ2-1; TRBD2 aligns across 9 bases. V shed 4 bases, J shed 2 bases, and the junction held 3 bases outside the gene matches. Germline V gene lookup returns CDR1 SGHTA and CDR2 FQGNSA. This CDR3 region has 15 residues. CDR3 residues: CASSYSGSAYNEQFF. CDR3 bases: TGTGCCAGCAGCTATAGCGGGAGCGCCTACAATGAGCAGTTCTTC.

The J gene is TRBJ2-7, the V gene TRBV5-6; 9 nucleotides line up with TRBD1. Germline CDR1 reads SGHDT; CDR2 reads YYEEEE. With 0 bases clipped from V and 0 bases from J, the junction kept 10 bases outside the gene matches. The CDR3 totals 18 residues. The CDR3 coding sequence is TGTGCCAGCAGCTTGGATCTAACCGGGACAGGGAGCTCCTACGAGCAGTACTTC. This encodes CASSLDLTGTGSSYEQYF. The full variable domain, with the rest looked up from reference TRBV5-6 and TRBJ2-7, is DAGVTQSPTHLIKTRGQQVTLRCSPKSGHDTVSWYQQALGQGPQFIFQYYEEEERQRGNFPDRFSGHQFPNYSSELNVNALLLGDSALYLCASSLDLTGTGSSYEQYFGPGTRLTVT.

V usage is TRBV29-1 and J usage is TRBJ2-3, with D unresolved. CDR3 length: 18 amino acids. Germline V gene lookup returns CDR1 SQVTM and CDR2 ANQGSEA. Trimming removed 4 bases from V and 4 bases from J, with 27 bases in between. The CDR3 DNA follows: TGCAGCGTTGGCGTGTTCGTCACCCCCGGTCTTGATCCAGATACGCAGTATTTT. Translating it yields CSVGVFVTPGLDPDTQYF.

V gene TRBV27 combines with J gene TRBJ2-5; TRBD2 matches at 10 bases. The length of the CDR3 is 16 residues. Trimming took 4 bases from V and 5 from J; bases not matched to a gene: 10. CDR1 and CDR2 (germline): MNHEY, SMNVEV (reference sequence). In nucleotides, the CDR3 is TGTGCCAGCAGTTATTGGGAGCGGGGGGGCCAGGAGACCCAGTACTTC. Residues: CASSYWERGGQETQYF.

CDR3 residues: CASSFGGDSPLHF. CDR3 DNA sequence: TGTGCCAGCAGCTTCGGGGGTGATTCACCCCTCCACTTT. The V gene is TRBV11-3, the J gene TRBJ1-6; D may be TRBD1 (5 bases). The V gene's germline CDR1 is SGHNT and CDR2 YENEEA. Trimming removed 3 bases at V and 8 bases at J, with 8 bases between. The CDR3 is 13 residues long.

The chain recombines TRBV9 with TRBJ2-7; D call uncertain. Germline V gives CDR1 SGDLS, CDR2 YYNGEE. The CDR3 totals 13 residues. Trimming left V 0 bases short and J 2 bases short, with 6 bases between. The CDR3 sequence: CASSVETTYEQYF. For the CDR3, the DNA is TGTGCCAGCAGCGTAGAAACTACCTACGAGCAGTACTTC.

The table lists this clone with a count of one. This chain links TRBV2 with TRBJ1-6, with D unresolved. CDR1 and CDR2 (germline): SNHLY, FYNNEI. The CDR3 covers 15 residues. Trimming took 2 bases from V and 5 from J, leaving 10 bases between them. The CDR3 protein is CASSESAPNNSPLHF. CDR3 coding DNA: TGTGCCAGCAGTGAAAGCGCCCCAAATAATTCACCCCTCCACTTT.

The rearrangement links TRBV3-1 (or the pseudogene TRBV3-2) to TRBJ1-5; tentative D call: TRBD1 (5 bases). This CDR3 is built from 18 residues. With 1 base removed from V and 6 bases from J, the gap between germline ends came to 22 bases. Germline V gene data show CDR1 as LGHDT and CDR2 as YNNKEL (reference sequence). CDR3 coding DNA: TGTGCCAGCAGCCAAGCTCAGGGAATGGCAGGGTTTACTCAGCCCCAGCATTTT. Residues: CASSQAQGMAGFTQPQHF.

The chain recombines TRBV29-1 with TRBJ2-7; the D gene is possibly TRBD2 (6 bases). CDR3 length equals 15 residues. From germline, CDR1 is SQVTM and CDR2 ANQGSEA. V was clipped by 1 base and J by 3 bases, with 16 bases between them. Here the CDR3 DNA reads TGCAGCGTTGAAGCCCCCGCTAGCGCATTCTACGAGCAGTACTTC. This sequence encodes CSVEAPASAFYEQYF.

This clone appeared a single time. The V gene is TRBV13, the J gene TRBJ2-7; 7 positions agree with TRBD1. V dropped 3 bases and J dropped 6; count of bases not matched to a gene: 5. This CDR3 is built from 13 residues. CDR1 is PRHDT, CDR2 FYEKMQ, per germline (reference sequence). The CDR3 DNA reads as TGTGCCAGCAGCTTCTCAGGGGGAAGCGAGCAGTACTTC. It translates to CASSFSGGSEQYF.

V usage is TRBV6-5 and J usage is TRBJ2-7; D perhaps matches TRBD1 (7 bases). The germline V gene encodes CDR1 MNHEY and CDR2 SVGAGI. CDR3 length equals 15 residues. With 8 bases removed from V and 4 bases from J, the gap between germline ends came to 21 bases. CDR3 sequence reads: CASASGGGGLYEQYF. The CDR3 bases are TGTGCCAGCGCCTCCGGAGGAGGGGGCCTTTACGAGCAGTACTTC.

The gene calls are TRBV2 and TRBJ1-3; D is ambiguous. The germline gives CDR1 SNHLY, CDR2 FYNNEI. This CDR3 has 13 amino acids. V shed 8 bases and J shed 0 bases, with 8 bases lying between them. CDR3 sequence (DNA): TGTGCCAGCTCGGGTTTCTCTGGAAACACCATATATTTT. Protein: CASSGFSGNTIYF.

The chain recombines TRBV3-1 (or the pseudogene TRBV3-2) with TRBJ2-3, with 14 bases lining up with TRBD2. Looked up from germline, CDR1 is LGHDT and CDR2 is YNNKEL (reference sequence). V shed 2 bases and J 0 bases; nucleotides not matched to a gene: 4. This CDR3 region has 18 residues. The CDR3 nucleotides read TGTGCCAGCAGCCAATTGGGACTAGCGGGAGCAAGCACAGATACGCAGTATTTT. Amino acids: CASSQLGLAGASTDTQYF.

The J gene is TRBJ1-2, the V gene TRBV5-1; no reliable D call. Germline V CDR1 and CDR2: SGHRS, YFSETQ. Deletions cut 5 bases from V and 6 bases from J, with 14 bases between. This CDR3 contains 13 residues. CDR3 DNA: TGCGCCAGCAGGCAGCAGGTCTCGGATGGCTACACCTTC. Translation gives CASRQQVSDGYTF. The complete variable domain, with remaining parts taken from reference TRBV5-1 and TRBJ1-2, reads KAGVTQTPRYLIKTRGQQVTLSCSPISGHRSVSWYQQTPGQGLQFLFEYFSETQRNKGNFPGRFSGRQFSNSRSEMNVSTLELGDSALYLCASRQQVSDGYTFGSGTRLTVV.

The chain joins TRBV20-1 to TRBJ2-1, with D perhaps TRBD2 (5 bases). Germline V gene data show CDR1 as DFQATT and CDR2 as SNEGSKA (reference sequence). V dropped 5 bases and J dropped 0 bases, with 14 bases sitting between them. This CDR3 is built from 15 residues. The CDR3 DNA is TGCAGTGCTCGTGGGCTAGAGGGCTCCTACAATGAGCAGTTCTTC. Translating gives CSARGLEGSYNEQFF.